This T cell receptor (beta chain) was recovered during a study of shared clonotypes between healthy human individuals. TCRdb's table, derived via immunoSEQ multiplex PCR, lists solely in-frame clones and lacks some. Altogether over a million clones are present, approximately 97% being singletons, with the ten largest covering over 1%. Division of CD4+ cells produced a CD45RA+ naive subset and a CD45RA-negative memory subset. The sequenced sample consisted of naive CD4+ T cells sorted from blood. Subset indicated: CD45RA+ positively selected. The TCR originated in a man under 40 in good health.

CDR3 coding DNA: TGTGCCAGTAGTTCCGCCCCCGCCGGGACTAGTCGTGGGCAGTACTTC. Its translation is CASSSAPAGTSRGQYF. The chain has TRBV19 and TRBJ2-7, with TRBD2 identical over 8 bases. The J segment lost 9 bases and the V segment lost 5 bases, leaving 18 bases of the junction unmatched. CDR3 size: 16 residues. CDR1 LNHDA and CDR2 SQIVND come from the germline V gene (reference sequence).